Shown below are 15 T cell receptor beta chains from a single sample sequenced in a study of blood T cell repertoires in COVID-19 (dated by TCRdb to 2020 to 2021). Preparation of the library involved the immunoSEQ multiplex PCR assay. The source is immuneACCESS, and TCRdb retained only in-frame sequences with V and J called. Part of the clones is not carried over; for the studies checked, unresolved V genes explain less than half of this, and the remainder is unexplained. For this sample there are about 140,000 clones; around 80% appear just once. The ten largest clones take up 1.5% to 2% of the sample. Sequencing used PBMCs or T cells enriched from blood (not recorded which). These receptors were collected from a woman between 18 and 30 years old who had been exposed to COVID-19.

The rearrangement uses TRBV19 and TRBJ2-1; TRBD2 agrees at 14 bases. Looked up from germline, CDR1 is LNHDA and CDR2 is SQIVND (reference sequence). The CDR3 sequence is 15 residues long. Losses at the gene ends were 6 bases for V and 8 bases for J; bases not matched to a gene: 6. The CDR3 region is CASSAGLAGAHEQFF. As DNA, the CDR3 is TGTGCCAGTAGCGCGGGACTAGCGGGAGCTCATGAGCAGTTCTTC.

V is TRBV28 and J is TRBJ1-4; TRBD1 might be the D (6 bases). V shed 5 bases and J shed 2 bases, with 15 bases lying between them. Germline V lookup: CDR1 MDHEN, CDR2 SYDVKM. The CDR3 covers 16 residues. In DNA form, the CDR3 reads TGTGCCAGCAGTGCACTGGCAGGGGTCACTAATGAAAAACTGTTTTTT. This codes for CASSALAGVTNEKLFF. The complete variable domain, with remaining parts taken from reference TRBV28 and TRBJ1-4, reads DVKVTQSSRYLVKRTGEKVFLECVQDMDHENMFWYRQDPGLGLRLIYFSYDVKMKEKGDIPEGYSVSREKKERFSLILESASTNQTSMYLCASSALAGVTNEKLFFGSGTQLSVL.

The J gene is TRBJ2-6, the V gene TRBV4-2, with a tentative D call TRBD1 (7 bases). V was trimmed by 3 bases and J by 2 bases, leaving 17 bases between them. The CDR3 is 18 amino acids. Germline CDR1 LGHNA, CDR2 YNFKEQ. The CDR3 coding sequence is TGTGCCAGCAGCCACAAGGCGGGACAGCAACCTGGGGCCAACGTCCTGACTTTC. It translates to CASSHKAGQQPGANVLTF.

The chain links TRBV5-1 to TRBJ2-5, with D perhaps TRBD1 (6 bases). CDR3 size: 12 residues. V was shortened by 1 base and J by 5 bases, with 6 bases between the two germline ends. Per germline, CDR1 SGHRS and CDR2 YFSETQ. CDR3 in DNA: TGCGCCAGCAGCTTGACAGGGGAGACCCAGTACTTC. Translated: CASSLTGETQYF. The full variable domain, in which reference TRBV5-1 and TRBJ2-5 provide the parts outside the CDR3, is KAGVTQTPRYLIKTRGQQVTLSCSPISGHRSVSWYQQTPGQGLQFLFEYFSETQRNKGNFPGRFSGRQFSNSRSEMNVSTLELGDSALYLCASSLTGETQYFGPGTRLLVL.

The chain links TRBV28 to TRBJ2-1, with 8 positions matching TRBD1. The CDR3 has 15 residues. V was pared by 5 bases and J by 2 bases, with 5 bases of the junction left unmatched. CDR1 MDHEN and CDR2 SYDVKM come from the germline V gene. Here the CDR3 DNA reads TGTGCCAGCAGTCGGCAGGGGGCTGCCTACAATGAGCAGTTCTTC. Its protein product is CASSRQGAAYNEQFF.

The chain has TRBV9 and TRBJ1-6; D is ambiguous. Germline CDR1 and CDR2: SGDLS and YYNGEE. Between the trimmed V and J ends, which lost 3 bases and 8 bases, there was a span of 9 bases. The CDR3 extends over 13 amino acids. The CDR3 DNA is TGTGCCAGCAGCGCCCGCGGGGATTCACCCCTCCACTTT. Residues: CASSARGDSPLHF.

The sample holds one count of this clone. The chain uses TRBV5-1 and TRBJ2-5; 9 nucleotides match TRBD2. Germline CDR1 and CDR2: SGHRS and YFSETQ. J was trimmed by 5 bases and V by 0 bases; bases with no gene match: 8. The CDR3 totals 16 residues. Written as DNA, the CDR3 is TGCGCCAGCAGCTTGGTTCCTAGCGGGAAAGGGGAGACCCAGTACTTC. Its translation is CASSLVPSGKGETQYF. Using reference TRBV5-1 and TRBJ2-5 for the parts outside the CDR3, the full variable domain is KAGVTQTPRYLIKTRGQQVTLSCSPISGHRSVSWYQQTPGQGLQFLFEYFSETQRNKGNFPGRFSGRQFSNSRSEMNVSTLELGDSALYLCASSLVPSGKGETQYFGPGTRLLVL.

The chain is built from TRBV19 and TRBJ1-1; no firm D call. V dropped 3 bases and J dropped 5 bases, with 16 bases sitting between them. Germline V gives CDR1 LNHDA, CDR2 SQIVND (reference sequence). The CDR3 runs 15 residues. The CDR3 nucleotides read TGTGCCAGTAGTATTAGCCCCGGCCGGGGTACTGAAGCTTTCTTT. Encoded protein: CASSISPGRGTEAFF.

This clone has a single count. This rearrangement joins TRBV27 to TRBJ2-6; possibly TRBD2 for D (5 bases). The V gene's germline CDR1 is MNHEY and CDR2 SMNVEV (reference sequence). Trimming cost V 3 bases and J 0 bases, with 15 bases left between them. There are 18 residues in the CDR3. CDR3 sequence (DNA): TGTGCCAGCAGTTTGAAAGGGAGCCGGCTCTCTGGGGCCAACGTCCTGACTTTC. It specifies CASSLKGSRLSGANVLTF. The complete variable domain, with remaining parts taken from reference TRBV27 and TRBJ2-6, reads EAQVTQNPRYLITVTGKKLTVTCSQNMNHEYMSWYRQDPGLGLRQIYYSMNVEVTDKGDVPEGYKVSRKEKRNFPLILESPSPNQTSLYFCASSLKGSRLSGANVLTFGAGSRLTVL.

CDR3 bases: TGCGCCAGCAGCTCGGACAGCACAAATAATTCACCCCTCCACTTT. Its protein product is CASSSDSTNNSPLHF. This chain joins TRBV5-1 and TRBJ1-6, with a weak D call TRBD1 (6 bases). Germline V gene sequence: CDR1 SGHRS, CDR2 YFSETQ. The CDR3 contains 15 residues. With 3 bases removed from V and 5 bases from J, the gap between germline ends came to 12 bases.

The CDR3 is CASSLERDTRTSLTGELFF. CDR3 DNA sequence: TGTGCCAGCAGCTTAGAAAGGGACACCCGGACTAGCCTCACCGGGGAGCTGTTTTTT. The chain couples TRBV11-3 to TRBJ2-2, with TRBD2 matching 8 bases. The V segment lost 0 bases and the J segment 4 bases; nucleotides outside the gene matches: 13. The CDR3 spans 19 residues. CDR1 is SGHNT, CDR2 YENEEA, per germline.

The rearrangement uses TRBV7-6 and TRBJ2-7; 10 bases agree with TRBD1. Germline V gene data show CDR1 as SGHVS and CDR2 as FNYEAQ. The V and J ends lost 5 bases and 7 bases, in that order; junction bases with no gene match: 11. CDR3 size: 15 residues. The CDR3 nucleotides read TGTGCCAGCAGCGTAAACCGGGACAGGGGTGGGGAGCAGTACTTC. Its translation: CASSVNRDRGGEQYF.

The V call is TRBV3-1 (or the pseudogene TRBV3-2), the J call TRBJ2-7; D might be TRBD2 (6 bases). CDR1 LGHDT and CDR2 YNNKEL come from the germline V gene (reference sequence). Trimming took 7 bases from V and 5 from J, leaving 9 bases between them. The CDR3 length is 11 residues. In nucleotides, the CDR3 is TGTGCCAGCAATCCGGGGGACGAGCAGTACTTC. Translated: CASNPGDEQYF.

The gene calls are TRBV7-2 and TRBJ1-2; 8 nucleotides align to TRBD1. The trim removed 1 base at V and 4 bases at J, leaving 5 bases unmatched. The CDR3 is 15 amino acids. The germline V gene has CDR1 SGHTA and CDR2 FQGNSA. In DNA, the CDR3 is TGTGCCAGCAGCTTAGACCTGGACAGGGTCTATGGCTACACCTTC. It yields the protein CASSLDLDRVYGYTF.

The gene calls are TRBV19 and TRBJ1-2; D possibly corresponds to TRBD1 (5 bases). V lost 5 bases and J 1 base, leaving 11 bases between the germline ends. Germline CDR1 reads LNHDA; CDR2 reads SQIVND (reference sequence). CDR3 length: 14 residues. The CDR3 DNA reads TGTGCCAGTAGTCCCTGGACACTTAACTATGGCTACACCTTC. Amino acid sequence: CASSPWTLNYGYTF.